The clone carrying this T cell receptor (beta chain) occurred a few times. Its antigen remains unidentified. Together with a sample-barcoded 5' primer, a J-beta primer mix was included in a second PCR lasting about 7 to 11 cycles. In TCRdb, the 5' RACE reads were re-called with MiXCR into one record per CDR3 protein. The data show about a million distinct CDR3 sequences, just over 50% seen once. This sample was taken from a study of blood T cells in healthy people across ages. Study background: About one barcoded beta molecule per two T cells was captured by template switching.

Study-level results: Fewer expanded clones and more diversity marked long-lived versus aged donors.

The sequenced material came from blood. The sequence was obtained from a woman between 55 and 75 years old in good health.

The CDR3 here is CASGLGRVHEQYF. The DNA for the CDR3 is TGTGCCAGCGGGTTGGGCAGGGTCCACGAGCAGTACTTC. The chain joins TRBV13 to TRBJ2-7; weak D call: TRBD1 (5 bases). V lost 8 bases and J lost 5, with 16 bases in between. There are 13 residues in the CDR3. Germline CDR1 is PRHDT and CDR2 is FYEKMQ (reference sequence).